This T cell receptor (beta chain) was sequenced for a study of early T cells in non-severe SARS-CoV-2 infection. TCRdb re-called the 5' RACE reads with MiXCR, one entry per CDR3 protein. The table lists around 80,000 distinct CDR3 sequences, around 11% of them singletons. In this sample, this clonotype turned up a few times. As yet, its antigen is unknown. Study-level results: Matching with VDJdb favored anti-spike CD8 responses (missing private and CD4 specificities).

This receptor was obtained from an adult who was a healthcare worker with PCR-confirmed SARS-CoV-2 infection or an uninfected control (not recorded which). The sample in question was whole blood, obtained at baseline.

The CDR3 DNA reads TGTGCCAGCAGTATAAACCGGGACAGGGTCGGTGGTGAAAAACTGTTTTTT. It encodes CASSINRDRVGGEKLFF. The rearrangement uses TRBV27 and TRBJ1-4; TRBD1 aligns across 9 bases. Germline loops: CDR1 MNHEY, CDR2 SMNVEV (reference sequence). V lost 5 bases to trimming and J lost 7 bases; unmatched junction nucleotides: 14. CDR3 size: 17 residues.